These T cell receptor beta chains were read from a single sample in a study of blood T cell repertoires in COVID-19. Assay used: immunoSEQ multiplex PCR; TCRdb lists only in-frame clones, some missing. The sample lists roughly 69,000 clones; about 82% were seen once. The specimen was PBMCs or T cells enriched from blood (not recorded which). These receptors were obtained from a woman aged 40 to 49 with acute COVID-19. Both conserved end residues are trimmed from each CDR3. Fields, in order: V gene, CDR3 length, CDR3 protein.

v_gene: TRBV15; len: 10; CDR3aa: ATSRDGLAVY
v_gene: TRBV28; len: 13; CDR3aa: ASSFRQALSHGYT
v_gene: TRBV10-2; len: 12; CDR3aa: ASRGLAGDGEQF
v_gene: TRBV5-1; len: 15; CDR3aa: ASSLASSAIFTDTQY
v_gene: TRBV6-5; len: 12; CDR3aa: ASSRQGPYNEQF
v_gene: TRBV28; len: 10; CDR3aa: ASSRDRVEQF
v_gene: TRBV28; len: 13; CDR3aa: ASTKPGSSYNEQF
v_gene: TRBV4-1; len: 12; CDR3aa: ASSQGTSRETQY
v_gene: TRBV29-1; len: 11; CDR3aa: SVDTGGSNEQF
v_gene: TRBV14; len: 13; CDR3aa: ASSQGAGGGSEQF
v_gene: TRBV2; len: 11; CDR3aa: AISGITNEKLF
v_gene: TRBV28; len: 10; CDR3aa: ASSLRGNTQY
v_gene: TRBV10-3; len: 11; CDR3aa: AISNDRGYGYT
v_gene: TRBV7-2; len: 15; CDR3aa: ASSLGRGSLTLGELF
v_gene: TRBV19; len: 14; CDR3aa: ASSPGPSSSGNTIY
v_gene: TRBV6-6; len: 13; CDR3aa: ASSYYGTGFYEQY
v_gene: TRBV29-1; len: 10; CDR3aa: SVEGQGSGYT
v_gene: TRBV7-9; len: 13; CDR3aa: ASSRQGSSGNTIY
v_gene: TRBV10-3; len: 14; CDR3aa: ASCPGTGSRDSPLH
v_gene: TRBV9; len: 15; CDR3aa: ASSQEGQGAINEKLF
v_gene: TRBV7-9; len: 14; CDR3aa: ASSDTGTRSYNEQF
v_gene: TRBV2; len: 13; CDR3aa: ASRADRSQNTEAF
v_gene: TRBV19; len: 11; CDR3aa: ARRKGEVSPLH
v_gene: TRBV27; len: 14; CDR3aa: ASSTRTSGPTDTQY
v_gene: TRBV6-4; len: 12; CDR3aa: ASSEAGGTDTQY
v_gene: TRBV6-1; len: 17; CDR3aa: ASSAPTSGRYLSTDTQY
v_gene: TRBV11-2; len: 10; CDR3aa: ASSLIADEQF
v_gene: TRBV2; len: 12; CDR3aa: ASSSTGSYNEQF
v_gene: TRBV11-3; len: 17; CDR3aa: ASSRDRVRVRSTTGELF
v_gene: TRBV19; len: 14; CDR3aa: ASSPETGGPPGELF
v_gene: TRBV19; len: 12; CDR3aa: ASSTSGVSYEQY
v_gene: TRBV14; len: 15; CDR3aa: ASSQDLLADGLDEQF
v_gene: TRBV14; len: 16; CDR3aa: ASSPPTSGRDSQETQY
v_gene: TRBV5-1; len: 15; CDR3aa: ASSKTRDRGKRETQY
v_gene: TRBV28; len: 14; CDR3aa: ASSSADRSKGNTIY
v_gene: TRBV11-2; len: 10; CDR3aa: ASSYSGGEQY
v_gene: TRBV4-2; len: 13; CDR3aa: ASSQDGGPNYEQY
v_gene: TRBV2; len: 11; CDR3aa: ASTGTSSYRQY
v_gene: TRBV5-4; len: 11; CDR3aa: ASSSNNRDGYT
v_gene: TRBV19; len: 13; CDR3aa: ASSIDRGGHNEQF
v_gene: TRBV6-2/TRBV6-3; len: 11; CDR3aa: ASSLNTAYEQY
v_gene: TRBV5-1; len: 12; CDR3aa: ASSLAGTKGTQY
v_gene: TRBV7-9; len: 13; CDR3aa: ASSLEGWLRTEAF
v_gene: TRBV29-1; len: 12; CDR3aa: SVDITGANNEQY
v_gene: TRBV11-2; len: 15; CDR3aa: ASSLGRQGAVGTEAF
v_gene: TRBV19; len: 13; CDR3aa: ASQGSSWTKNIQY
v_gene: TRBV5-1; len: 12; CDR3aa: ASSFGREDSPLH
v_gene: TRBV14; len: 11; CDR3aa: ASSQEGKETQY
v_gene: TRBV29-1; len: 11; CDR3aa: SVSGDSNQPQH
v_gene: TRBV28; len: 16; CDR3aa: ASSSLFGLAGISYEQY